The source of this T cell receptor (beta chain) is a study of T cells after yellow fever vaccination. About the study: For low cell numbers, libraries were made with SMART-Seq v4 Ultra Low Input.

Germline CDR1 SGHRS, CDR2 YFSETQ. The CDR3 is made up of 13 amino acids. The V segment lost 4 bases and the J segment 5 bases; nucleotides outside the gene matches: 2. At least ten counts were recorded for this clonotype. Its matching antigen is unknown. General study results and limits: Peaking on day 5 versus 15, the secondary response was faster but weaker. The bulk population could contribute abundant contaminating clonotypes to FACS-sorted repertoires.

UMIs and a universal primer site were added when TCR cDNA was made by 5'RACE template switching. Using its own MiXCR run on the 5' RACE reads, TCRdb lists one record per CDR3 protein. The sample has roughly 300,000 distinct CDR3 sequences; around 6.8% are singletons. This sequence joins TRBV5-1 and TRBJ2-1, with 8 bases matching TRBD1. The sequence was obtained from a young man who received the YFV17D yellow fever vaccine. Sequenced material: PBMCs, taken approximately 40 days after the first yellow fever vaccination. The CDR3, as DNA: TGCGCCAGCAGCCGGGGACAGGACAATGAGCAGTTCTTC. Amino acids: CASSRGQDNEQFF.